This TCR beta chain originates from a study of identical twins. Notes on the study in general: Conclusions leaned on cross-sectional statistical analysis and did not track the same donors over time. A lower insertion count was a feature of abundant cord blood beta clonotypes, with no such feature in memory repertoires.

TCRdb independently ran MiXCR on the 5' RACE reads; one entry per CDR3 protein. The sample has around 300,000 distinct CDR3 sequences, approximately 8% seen once. This clonotype was detected ten times or more. Its antigen is still unknown. The data were also submitted as part of a second study, on yellow fever vaccine responses in identical twins.

This receptor was identified in a woman under 30 in good health. The sample comprised memory (CD45RO+) T cells sorted from blood.

The DNA for the CDR3 is TGTGCCAGCAGTCGGGACTCCTCCTACGAGCAGTACTTC. Protein: CASSRDSSYEQYF. The chain employs TRBV28 and TRBJ2-7, with D tentatively TRBD2 (6 bases). The CDR3 has 13 residues. Germline CDR1 and CDR2: MDHEN and SYDVKM. V dropped 5 bases and J dropped 0 bases, with 8 bases sitting between them. Using reference TRBV28 and TRBJ2-7 for the parts outside the CDR3, the full variable domain is DVKVTQSSRYLVKRTGEKVFLECVQDMDHENMFWYRQDPGLGLRLIYFSYDVKMKEKGDIPEGYSVSREKKERFSLILESASTNQTSMYLCASSRDSSYEQYFGPGTRLTVT.